This T cell receptor beta chain emerged from a study of technical replicates of blood from several donors. Germline V gene lookup returns CDR1 MDHEN and CDR2 SYDVKM. This CDR3 has 16 amino acids. V trimming: 2 bases; J trimming: 1 base; junction bases outside the gene matches: 2. Assay: immunoSEQ multiplex PCR; the TCRdb copy retains only in-frame clones and omits some. The sample shows about 12,000 clones, roughly 95% of them seen only once. This sequence joins TRBV28 and TRBJ1-5, with 10 bases fitting TRBD1. The receptor's source is a human donor in good health. Sequencing was carried out using PBMCs. CDR3 DNA: TGTGCCAGCAGTTTAGGGACAGGGGAGAGCAATCAGCCCCAGCATTTT. It encodes CASSLGTGESNQPQHF.